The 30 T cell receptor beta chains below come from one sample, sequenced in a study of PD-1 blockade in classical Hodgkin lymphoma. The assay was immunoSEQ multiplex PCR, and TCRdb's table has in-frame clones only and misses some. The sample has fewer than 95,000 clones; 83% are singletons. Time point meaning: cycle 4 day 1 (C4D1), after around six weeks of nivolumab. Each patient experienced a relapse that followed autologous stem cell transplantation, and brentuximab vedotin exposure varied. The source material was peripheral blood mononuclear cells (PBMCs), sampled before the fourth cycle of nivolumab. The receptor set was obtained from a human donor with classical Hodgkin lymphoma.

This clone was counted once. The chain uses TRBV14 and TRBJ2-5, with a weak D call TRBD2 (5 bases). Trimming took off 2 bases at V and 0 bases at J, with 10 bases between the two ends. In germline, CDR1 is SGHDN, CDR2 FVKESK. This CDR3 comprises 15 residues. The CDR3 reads CASSQRTRNQETQYF. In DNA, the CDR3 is TGTGCCAGCAGCCAAAGAACTAGGAACCAAGAGACCCAGTACTTC. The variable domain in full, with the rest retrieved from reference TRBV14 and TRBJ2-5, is EAGVTQFPSHSVIEKGQTVTLRCDPISGHDNLYWYRRVMGKEIKFLLHFVKESKQDESGMPNNRFLAERTGGTYSTLKVQPAELEDSGVYFCASSQRTRNQETQYFGPGTRLLVL.

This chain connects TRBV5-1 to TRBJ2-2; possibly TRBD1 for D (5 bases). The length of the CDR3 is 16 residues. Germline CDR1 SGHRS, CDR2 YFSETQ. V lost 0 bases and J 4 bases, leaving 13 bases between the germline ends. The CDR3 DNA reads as TGCGCCAGCAGCTTGGAGACCTTAAGGGGCACCGGGGAGCTGTTTTTT. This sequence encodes CASSLETLRGTGELFF.

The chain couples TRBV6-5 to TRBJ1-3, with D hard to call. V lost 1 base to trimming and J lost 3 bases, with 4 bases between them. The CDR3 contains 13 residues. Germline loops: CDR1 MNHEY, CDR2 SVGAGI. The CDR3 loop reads CASSYLSGNTIYF. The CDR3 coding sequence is TGTGCCAGCAGTTACTTAAGTGGAAACACCATATATTTT.

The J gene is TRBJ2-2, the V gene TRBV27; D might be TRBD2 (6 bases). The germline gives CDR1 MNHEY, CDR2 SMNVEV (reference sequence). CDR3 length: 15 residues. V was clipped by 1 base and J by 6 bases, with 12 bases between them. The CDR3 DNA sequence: TGTGCCAGCAGTTTATTCGGGAGAGGGTCCGGGGAGCTGTTTTTT. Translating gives CASSLFGRGSGELFF.

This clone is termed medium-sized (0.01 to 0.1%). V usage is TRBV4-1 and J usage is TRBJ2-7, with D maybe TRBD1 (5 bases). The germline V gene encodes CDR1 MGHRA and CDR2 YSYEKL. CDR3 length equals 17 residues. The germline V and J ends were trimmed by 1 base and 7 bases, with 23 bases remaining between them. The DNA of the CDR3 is TGCGCCAGCAGCCAAGTTGGCGGCCGCGACAGCCCTTTTGAGCAGTACTTC. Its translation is CASSQVGGRDSPFEQYF.

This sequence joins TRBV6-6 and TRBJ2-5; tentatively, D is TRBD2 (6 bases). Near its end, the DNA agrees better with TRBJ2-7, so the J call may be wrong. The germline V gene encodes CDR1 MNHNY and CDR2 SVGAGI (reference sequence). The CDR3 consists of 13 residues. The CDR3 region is CASSYGGTYEQYF. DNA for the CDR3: TGTGCCAGCAGTTACGGCGGGACCTACGAGCAGTACTTC.

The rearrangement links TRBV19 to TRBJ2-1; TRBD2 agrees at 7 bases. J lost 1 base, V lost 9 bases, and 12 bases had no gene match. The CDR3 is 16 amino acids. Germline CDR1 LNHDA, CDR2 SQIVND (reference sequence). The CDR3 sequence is CASSGVLRGSYNEQFF. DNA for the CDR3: TGTGCCAGCTCCGGGGTTCTGCGGGGGTCCTACAATGAGCAGTTCTTC.

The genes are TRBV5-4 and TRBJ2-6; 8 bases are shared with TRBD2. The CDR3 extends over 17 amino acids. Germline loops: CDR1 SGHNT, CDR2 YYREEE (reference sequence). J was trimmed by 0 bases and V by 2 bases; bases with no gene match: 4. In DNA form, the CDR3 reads TGTGCCAGCAGCTTTGGCGGGAGGAGCTCTGGGGCCAACGTCCTGACTTTC. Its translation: CASSFGGRSSGANVLTF.

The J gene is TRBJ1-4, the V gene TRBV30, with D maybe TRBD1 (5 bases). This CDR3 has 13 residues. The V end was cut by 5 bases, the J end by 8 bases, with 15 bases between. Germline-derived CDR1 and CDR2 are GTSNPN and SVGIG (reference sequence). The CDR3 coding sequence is TGTGCCTGGGGAGTGAGGGACCCCGAAAAACTGTTTTTT. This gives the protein CAWGVRDPEKLFF.

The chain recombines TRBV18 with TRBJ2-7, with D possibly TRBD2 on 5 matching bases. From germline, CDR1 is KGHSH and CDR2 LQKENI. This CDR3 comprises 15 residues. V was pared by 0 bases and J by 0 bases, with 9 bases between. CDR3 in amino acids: CASSPPSASSYEQYF. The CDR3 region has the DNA TGTGCCAGCTCACCACCTAGCGCAAGCTCCTACGAGCAGTACTTC.

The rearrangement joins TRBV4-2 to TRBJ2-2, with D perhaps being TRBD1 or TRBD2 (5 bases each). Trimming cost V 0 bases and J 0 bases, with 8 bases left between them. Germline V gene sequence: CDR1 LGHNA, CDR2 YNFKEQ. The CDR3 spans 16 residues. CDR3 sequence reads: CASSQDPGPNTGELFF. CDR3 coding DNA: TGTGCCAGCAGCCAAGATCCGGGGCCGAACACCGGGGAGCTGTTTTTT.

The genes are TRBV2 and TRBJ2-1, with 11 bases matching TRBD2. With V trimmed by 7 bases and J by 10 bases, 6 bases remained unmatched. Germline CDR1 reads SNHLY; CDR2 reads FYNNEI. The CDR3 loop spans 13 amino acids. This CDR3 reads CASKLAGALEQFF. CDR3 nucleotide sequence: TGTGCCAGCAAACTAGCGGGAGCGCTCGAGCAGTTCTTC.

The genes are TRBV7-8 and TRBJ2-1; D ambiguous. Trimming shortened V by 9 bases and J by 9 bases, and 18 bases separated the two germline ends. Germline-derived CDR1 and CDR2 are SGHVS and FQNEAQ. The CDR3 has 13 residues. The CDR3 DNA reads TGTGCCAGGATCCGGCCCCCCGCGTCTGAGCAGTTCTTC. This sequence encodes CARIRPPASEQFF.

The CDR3 reads CASHGGTSGTDTQYF. CDR3 in DNA: TGTGCCAGTCACGGAGGGACTAGCGGCACAGATACGCAGTATTTT. This chain links TRBV19 with TRBJ2-3; 10 positions agree with TRBD2. The length of the CDR3 is 15 residues. Germline V gene data show CDR1 as LNHDA and CDR2 as SQIVND (reference sequence). The ends lost 8 bases at V and 1 base at J; junction bases unmatched: 6.

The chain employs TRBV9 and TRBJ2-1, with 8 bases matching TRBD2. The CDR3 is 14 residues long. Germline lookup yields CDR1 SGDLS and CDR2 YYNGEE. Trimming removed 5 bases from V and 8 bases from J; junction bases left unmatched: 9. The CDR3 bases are TGTGCCAGCAGTCCGGGAGTAGCGGGGTATGAGCAGTTCTTC. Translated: CASSPGVAGYEQFF.

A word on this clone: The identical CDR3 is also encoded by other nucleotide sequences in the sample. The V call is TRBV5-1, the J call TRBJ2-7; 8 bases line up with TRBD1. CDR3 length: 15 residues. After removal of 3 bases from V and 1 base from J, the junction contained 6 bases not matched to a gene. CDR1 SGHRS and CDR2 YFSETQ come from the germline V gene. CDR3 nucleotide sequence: TGCGCCAGCAGCTCCCAAGGACAGGGTTCCTACGAGCAGTACTTC. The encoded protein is CASSSQGQGSYEQYF.

The CDR3 spells CASRYTGEDYGYTF. The CDR3 bases are TGTGCCAGCAGATACACAGGGGAGGACTATGGCTACACCTTC. The rearrangement links TRBV6-5 to TRBJ1-2, with TRBD1 matching 7 bases. The trim removed 6 bases at V and 3 bases at J, leaving 7 bases unmatched. Germline V lookup: CDR1 MNHEY, CDR2 SVGAGI. This CDR3 spans 14 amino acids.

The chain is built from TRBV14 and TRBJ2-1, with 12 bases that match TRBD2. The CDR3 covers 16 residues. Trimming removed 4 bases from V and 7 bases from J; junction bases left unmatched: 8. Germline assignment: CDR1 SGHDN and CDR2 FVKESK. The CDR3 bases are TGTGCCAGCAGCCCCAGACTAGCGGGAGTCGGGAATGAGCAGTTCTTC. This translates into CASSPRLAGVGNEQFF.

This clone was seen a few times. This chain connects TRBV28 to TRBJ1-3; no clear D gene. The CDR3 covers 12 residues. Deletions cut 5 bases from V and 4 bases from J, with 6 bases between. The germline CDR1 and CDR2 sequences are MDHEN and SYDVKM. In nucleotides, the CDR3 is TGTGCCAGCAGTCTTACGGGAAACACCATATATTTT. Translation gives CASSLTGNTIYF.

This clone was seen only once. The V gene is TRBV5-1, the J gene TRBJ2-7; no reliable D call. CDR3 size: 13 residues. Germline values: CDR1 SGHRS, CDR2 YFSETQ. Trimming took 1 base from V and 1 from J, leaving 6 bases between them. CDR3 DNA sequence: TGCGCCAGCAGCTTGTACCCGTCCTACGAGCAGTACTTC. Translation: CASSLYPSYEQYF.

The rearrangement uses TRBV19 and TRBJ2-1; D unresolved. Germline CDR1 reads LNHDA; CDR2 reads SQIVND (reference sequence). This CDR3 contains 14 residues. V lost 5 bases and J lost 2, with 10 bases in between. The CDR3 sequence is CASSPGLTYNEQFF. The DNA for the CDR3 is TGTGCCAGTAGTCCAGGATTAACCTACAATGAGCAGTTCTTC.

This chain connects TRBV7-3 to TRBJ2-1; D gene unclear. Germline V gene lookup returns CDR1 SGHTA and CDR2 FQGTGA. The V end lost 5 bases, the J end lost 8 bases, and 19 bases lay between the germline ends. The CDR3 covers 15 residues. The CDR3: CASSPEPYYRDEQFF. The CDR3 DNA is TGTGCCAGCAGCCCCGAGCCGTACTATCGCGATGAGCAGTTCTTC.

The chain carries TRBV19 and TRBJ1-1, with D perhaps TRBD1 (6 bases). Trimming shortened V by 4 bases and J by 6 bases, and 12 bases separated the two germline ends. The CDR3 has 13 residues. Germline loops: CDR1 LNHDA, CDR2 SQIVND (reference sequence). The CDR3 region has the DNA TGTGCCAGTAGTACCGCAGGGGCCCCTGAAGCTTTCTTT. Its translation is CASSTAGAPEAFF. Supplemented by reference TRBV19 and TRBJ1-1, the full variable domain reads DGGITQSPKYLFRKEGQNVTLSCEQNLNHDAMYWYRQDPGQGLRLIYYSQIVNDFQKGDIAEGYSVSREKKESFPLTVTSAQKNPTAFYLCASSTAGAPEAFFGQGTRLTVV.

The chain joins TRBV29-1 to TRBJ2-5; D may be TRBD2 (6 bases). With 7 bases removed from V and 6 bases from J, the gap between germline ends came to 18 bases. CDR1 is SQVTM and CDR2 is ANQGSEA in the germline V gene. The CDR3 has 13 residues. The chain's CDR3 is CSARGASVQTQYF. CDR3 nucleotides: TGCAGCGCCCGCGGGGCGTCCGTGCAGACCCAGTACTTC. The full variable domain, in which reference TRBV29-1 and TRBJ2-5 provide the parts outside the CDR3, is SAVISQKPSRDICQRGTSLTIQCQVDSQVTMMFWYRQQPGQSLTLIATANQGSEATYESGFVIDKFPISRPNLTFSTLTVSNMSPEDSSIYLCSARGASVQTQYFGPGTRLLVL.

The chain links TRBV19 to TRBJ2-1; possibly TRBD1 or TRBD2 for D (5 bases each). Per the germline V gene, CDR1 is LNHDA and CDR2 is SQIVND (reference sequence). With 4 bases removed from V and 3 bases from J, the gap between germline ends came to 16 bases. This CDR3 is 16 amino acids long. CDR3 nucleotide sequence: TGTGCCAGTAGTAACCCCTCGGGGACCTTCTACAATGAGCAGTTCTTC. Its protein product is CASSNPSGTFYNEQFF.

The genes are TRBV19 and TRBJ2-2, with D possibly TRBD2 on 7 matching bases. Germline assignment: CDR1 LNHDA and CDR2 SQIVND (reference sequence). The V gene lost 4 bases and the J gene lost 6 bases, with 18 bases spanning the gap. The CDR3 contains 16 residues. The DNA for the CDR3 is TGTGCCAGTAGTACCCTAGCGGCAGGGGAGGCCGGGGAGCTGTTTTTT. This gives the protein CASSTLAAGEAGELFF.

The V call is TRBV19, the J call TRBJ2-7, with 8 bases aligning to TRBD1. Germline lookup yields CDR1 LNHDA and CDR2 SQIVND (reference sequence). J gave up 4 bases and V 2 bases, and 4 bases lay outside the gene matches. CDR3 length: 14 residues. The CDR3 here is CASSITGQGYEQYF. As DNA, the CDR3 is TGTGCCAGTAGTATAACCGGACAGGGATACGAGCAGTACTTC. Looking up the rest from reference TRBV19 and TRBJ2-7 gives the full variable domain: DGGITQSPKYLFRKEGQNVTLSCEQNLNHDAMYWYRQDPGQGLRLIYYSQIVNDFQKGDIAEGYSVSREKKESFPLTVTSAQKNPTAFYLCASSITGQGYEQYFGPGTRLTVT.

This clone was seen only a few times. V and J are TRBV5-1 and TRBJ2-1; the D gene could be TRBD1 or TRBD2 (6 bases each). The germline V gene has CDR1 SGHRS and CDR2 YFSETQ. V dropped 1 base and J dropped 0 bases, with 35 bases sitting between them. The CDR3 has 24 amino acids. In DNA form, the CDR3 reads TGCGCCAGCAGCTTGTATCCCTGGGGCCCACCAAGAGGCGGGACAAGAAGCTCCTACAATGAGCAGTTCTTC. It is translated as CASSLYPWGPPRGGTRSSYNEQFF.

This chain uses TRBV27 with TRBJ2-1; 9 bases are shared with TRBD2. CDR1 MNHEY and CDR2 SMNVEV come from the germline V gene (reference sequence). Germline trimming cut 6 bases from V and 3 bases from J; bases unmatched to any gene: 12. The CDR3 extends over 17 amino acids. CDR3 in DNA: TGTGCCAGCAGCCCGGAGGGGTGGACTAGCGACTACAATGAGCAGTTCTTC. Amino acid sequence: CASSPEGWTSDYNEQFF.

The CDR3 reads CASSLLGGRDGYTF. The CDR3 coding sequence is TGTGCCAGCAGTTTATTAGGGGGGCGCGATGGCTACACCTTC. The chain uses TRBV28 and TRBJ1-2; the D gene is possibly TRBD1 (6 bases). The germline V and J ends were trimmed by 1 base and 6 bases, with 12 bases remaining between them. This CDR3 spans 14 amino acids. Germline-derived CDR1 and CDR2 are MDHEN and SYDVKM.